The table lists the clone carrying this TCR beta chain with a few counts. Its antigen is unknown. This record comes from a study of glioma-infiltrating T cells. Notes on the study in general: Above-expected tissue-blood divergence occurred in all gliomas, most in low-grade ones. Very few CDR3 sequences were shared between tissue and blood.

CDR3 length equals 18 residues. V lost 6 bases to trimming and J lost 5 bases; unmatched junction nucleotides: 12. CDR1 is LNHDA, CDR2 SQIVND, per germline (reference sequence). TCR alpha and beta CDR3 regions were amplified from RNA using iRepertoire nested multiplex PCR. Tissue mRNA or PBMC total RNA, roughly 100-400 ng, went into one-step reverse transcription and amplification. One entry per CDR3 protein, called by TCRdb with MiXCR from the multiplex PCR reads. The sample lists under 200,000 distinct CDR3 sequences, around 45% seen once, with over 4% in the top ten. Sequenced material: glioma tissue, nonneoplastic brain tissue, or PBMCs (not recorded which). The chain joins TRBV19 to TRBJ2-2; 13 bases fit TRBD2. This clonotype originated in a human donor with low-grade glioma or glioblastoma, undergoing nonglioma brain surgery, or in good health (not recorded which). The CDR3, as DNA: TGTGCCAGTAGGAACGGACTAGCGGGAGTCCCGGGGACCGGGGAGCTGTTTTTT. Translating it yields CASRNGLAGVPGTGELFF. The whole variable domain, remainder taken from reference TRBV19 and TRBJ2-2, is DGGITQSPKYLFRKEGQNVTLSCEQNLNHDAMYWYRQDPGQGLRLIYYSQIVNDFQKGDIAEGYSVSREKKESFPLTVTSAQKNPTAFYLCASRNGLAGVPGTGELFFGEGSRLTVL.